A selection of T cell receptor beta chains follows, all from one sample in a study of blood T cell repertoires in COVID-19. Only in-frame clones appear in the TCRdb table, and some are missing; sequencing was by immunoSEQ multiplex PCR. The repertoire holds over 200,000 clones, with around 90% as singletons. Sequencing input: peripheral blood. Every receptor here comes from a young man with COVID-19, enrolled during active disease. Both conserved end residues are part of each CDR3. D genes are given only for firm matches. Clone sizes are given selectively: once, few, many, or a class where the clone is expanded.

abundance: .; v_gene: TRBV28; len: 12; d_gene: TRBD2; j_gene: TRBJ2-1; CDR3aa: CASSGTYNEQFF; CDR3nt: TGTGCCAGTAGCGGGACATACAATGAGCAGTTCTTC
abundance: few; v_gene: TRBV6-4; len: 13; d_gene: .; j_gene: TRBJ1-5; CDR3aa: CASSRQVNQPQHF; CDR3nt: TGTGCCAGCAGTCGACAGGTAAATCAGCCCCAGCATTTT
abundance: .; v_gene: TRBV12-5; len: 16; d_gene: TRBD2; j_gene: TRBJ2-1; CDR3aa: CASGSSNSGSSNEQFF; CDR3nt: TGTGCTAGTGGTTCATCAAATAGCGGGAGCTCAAATGAGCAGTTCTTC
abundance: once; v_gene: TRBV27; len: 15; d_gene: TRBD1; j_gene: TRBJ1-4; CDR3aa: CASSPRQGTNEKLFF; CDR3nt: TGTGCCAGCAGTCCTCGACAGGGAACTAATGAAAAACTGTTTTTT
abundance: .; v_gene: TRBV2; len: 15; d_gene: TRBD1; j_gene: TRBJ1-2; CDR3aa: CASSARQGANYGYTF; CDR3nt: TGTGCCAGCAGTGCCCGACAGGGAGCTAACTATGGCTACACCTTC
abundance: .; v_gene: TRBV4-2; len: 14; d_gene: TRBD1; j_gene: TRBJ2-7; CDR3aa: CASSGTGGSYEQYF; CDR3nt: TGTGCCAGCAGCGGAACAGGGGGGTCCTACGAGCAGTACTTC
abundance: .; v_gene: TRBV2; len: 15; d_gene: TRBD2; j_gene: TRBJ2-3; CDR3aa: CASSVTSGVTDTQYF; CDR3nt: TGTGCCAGCAGTGTAACTAGCGGGGTGACAGATACGCAGTATTTT
abundance: few; v_gene: TRBV5-1; len: 15; d_gene: .; j_gene: TRBJ1-4; CDR3aa: CASSQFAEANEKLFF; CDR3nt: TGCGCCAGCAGTCAGTTTGCCGAGGCTAATGAAAAACTGTTTTTT
abundance: .; v_gene: TRBV6-2/TRBV6-3; len: 16; d_gene: .; j_gene: TRBJ2-2; CDR3aa: CASSYRHTVDTGELFF; CDR3nt: TGTGCCAGCAGTTACAGACATACGGTGGACACCGGGGAGCTGTTTTTT
abundance: .; v_gene: TRBV18; len: 17; d_gene: TRBD1; j_gene: TRBJ1-5; CDR3aa: CASSPGQGAGGNQPQHF; CDR3nt: TGTGCCAGCTCACCGGGACAGGGGGCAGGCGGCAATCAGCCCCAGCATTTT
abundance: .; v_gene: TRBV5-1; len: 14; d_gene: .; j_gene: TRBJ2-2; CDR3aa: CASSNDPQGGELFF; CDR3nt: TGCGCCAGCAGTAACGATCCACAGGGCGGGGAGCTGTTTTTT
abundance: .; v_gene: TRBV29-1; len: 15; d_gene: .; j_gene: TRBJ2-2; CDR3aa: CSVEPPDRNTGELFF; CDR3nt: TGCAGCGTTGAACCACCGGACAGGAACACCGGGGAGCTGTTTTTT
abundance: .; v_gene: TRBV7-2; len: 14; d_gene: .; j_gene: TRBJ1-5; CDR3aa: CASSLGLGNQPQHF; CDR3nt: TGTGCCAGCAGCTTAGGTCTTGGCAATCAGCCCCAGCATTTT
abundance: .; v_gene: TRBV18; len: 15; d_gene: .; j_gene: TRBJ1-5; CDR3aa: CASSTGLGSNQPQHF; CDR3nt: TGTGCCAGCTCTACAGGGTTAGGGAGCAATCAGCCCCAGCATTTT
abundance: .; v_gene: TRBV30; len: 16; d_gene: TRBD1; j_gene: TRBJ1-5; CDR3aa: CAWSPILDRGNQPQHF; CDR3nt: TGTGCCTGGAGTCCCATCCTGGACAGGGGGAATCAGCCCCAGCATTTT
abundance: .; v_gene: TRBV18; len: 17; d_gene: TRBD2; j_gene: TRBJ2-6; CDR3aa: CASSFTGGNSGANVLTF; CDR3nt: TGTGCCAGCTCCTTTACCGGGGGGAACTCTGGGGCCAACGTCCTGACTTTC
abundance: .; v_gene: TRBV19; len: 16; d_gene: TRBD1; j_gene: TRBJ2-1; CDR3aa: CASTRLPGTGNDEQFF; CDR3nt: TGTGCCAGTACCAGATTACCCGGGACAGGGAACGATGAGCAGTTCTTC
abundance: .; v_gene: TRBV5-1; len: 14; d_gene: TRBD1; j_gene: TRBJ2-1; CDR3aa: CASAPVRGSDEQFF; CDR3nt: TGCGCCAGCGCCCCCGTCAGGGGGTCGGATGAGCAGTTCTTC